The next 10 T cell receptor beta chains were all read from a single sample in a study of regulatory T cells in long-lasting Graves disease. With iRepertoire HTBI primers and Arm-PCR of CDR3 regions, TCR beta libraries were built. TCRdb reanalysed the multiplex PCR reads using MiXCR and keeps one entry per CDR3 protein. In the table there are approximately 480,000 distinct CDR3 sequences, around 15% of which are singletons. The time point: newly diagnosed GD, antithyroid drugs for less than 3 months. The authors made the TCR library using RNA they extracted from PBMCs. These data also formed part of another study, on T cells in Graves' hyperthyroidism and ophthalmopathy.

The starting material was peripheral blood mononuclear cells (PBMCs), obtained at new diagnosis, from a patient treated with antithyroid drugs. These receptors were taken from a man aged 35 to 55 with Graves disease.

This clonotype was seen repeatedly, ten times or more. The rearrangement joins TRBV3-1 to TRBJ2-1; no clear D gene. The germline gives CDR1 LGHDT, CDR2 YNNKEL (reference sequence). Trimming took off 2 bases at V and 5 bases at J, with 7 bases between the two ends. The CDR3 sequence is 13 residues long. The CDR3 region has the DNA TGTGCCAGCAGCCAAATTCCTGACAATGAGCAGTTCTTC. It yields the protein CASSQIPDNEQFF.

This clonotype has only a few counts. The J gene is TRBJ2-7, the V gene TRBV12-5, with D tentatively TRBD1 (6 bases). The CDR3 consists of 12 residues. Germline CDR1 is LGHNT and CDR2 is FRNRAP. Trimming stripped 3 bases from V and 8 bases from J, with 11 bases between. DNA of the CDR3: TGTGCTAGTGGTTTTACAGGGACCAAGCAGTACTTC. Protein product: CASGFTGTKQYF. Drawing the rest from reference TRBV12-5 and TRBJ2-7, the complete variable domain is DARVTQTPRHKVTEMGQEVTMRCQPILGHNTVFWYRQTMMQGLELLAYFRNRAPLDDSGMPKDRFSAEMPDATLATLKIQPSEPRDSAVYFCASGFTGTKQYFGPGTRLTVT.

This clonotype occurred a few times. The V call is TRBV10-3, the J call TRBJ2-7, with 10 bases fitting TRBD1. CDR3 length: 14 residues. J was trimmed by 4 bases and V by 10 bases; bases with no gene match: 10. CDR1 and CDR2 from the germline V gene are ENHRY and SYGVKD. In DNA, the CDR3 is TGTGCCACCAGGGGGACAGGGGCGGCGTACGAGCAGTACTTC. Residues: CATRGTGAAYEQYF.

Note on this clonotype: A much larger clone differs from this one at a single base, so this may be a read error. This chain joins TRBV5-5 and TRBJ2-5, with 10 nucleotides matching TRBD2. The CDR3 consists of 17 residues. J lost 11 bases, V lost 4 bases, and 20 bases had no gene match. Germline lookup yields CDR1 SGHKS and CDR2 YYEKEE (reference sequence). CDR3 sequence reads: CASSQSVSGRWDNEQYF. DNA of the CDR3: TGTGCCAGCAGCCAATCCGTTAGCGGGAGGTGGGACAATGAGCAGTACTTC.

Only a few counts were recorded for this clonotype. This chain connects TRBV19 to TRBJ1-1; a weak D match, TRBD1 (6 bases). The CDR3 covers 16 residues. Looked up from germline, CDR1 is LNHDA and CDR2 is SQIVND (reference sequence). Trimming took 5 bases from V and 10 from J, leaving 26 bases between them. The DNA for the CDR3 is TGTGCCAGTAGTGCCACCTCCCGGGGACAAGAGTCCGGAGCTTTCTTT. This sequence encodes CASSATSRGQESGAFF.

This clonotype came up a few times. The chain employs TRBV29-1 and TRBJ2-1; 8 nucleotides match TRBD2. The germline CDR1 and CDR2 sequences are SQVTM and ANQGSEA. V shed 4 bases and J 9 bases; nucleotides not matched to a gene: 14. This CDR3 comprises 15 residues. The CDR3 bases are TGCAGCGTTGTATCGTTGAGCGGGAGCCCCAGTGAGCAGTTCTTC. The encoded protein is CSVVSLSGSPSEQFF.

V is TRBV19 and J is TRBJ2-7; 7 nucleotides align to TRBD1. The CDR3 extends over 15 amino acids. V shed 8 bases, J shed 3 bases, and the junction held 13 bases outside the gene matches. In germline, CDR1 is LNHDA, CDR2 SQIVND (reference sequence). The CDR3 coding sequence is TGTGCCAGTGGAACCGCCTCGGGACAGAACTACGAGCAGTACTTC. It yields the protein CASGTASGQNYEQYF.

Of note for this clonotype: This could be a read error, since a much larger clone is one nucleotide away. This chain links TRBV6-5 with TRBJ2-4, with 7 bases fitting TRBD1. The germline gives CDR1 MNHEY, CDR2 SVGAGI. The CDR3 is 16 amino acids. Here the CDR3 DNA reads TGTGCCAACAGTTTTGGCAGGGGGTTAGCCAAAAACATTCAGTACTTC. Translation: CANSFGRGLAKNIQYF.

This clonotype came up many times. The V and J genes are TRBV6-9 and TRBJ1-2; D call uncertain. Trimming removed 4 bases at V and 6 bases at J, with 15 bases between. The CDR3 has 14 residues. Germline CDR1 MNHGY, CDR2 SVAAGI. The CDR3 region is CASSFEPGSNGYTF. The CDR3 DNA reads TGTGCCAGCAGTTTTGAACCGGGATCCAATGGCTACACCTTC.

This rearrangement joins TRBV27 to TRBJ2-6; TRBD1 might be the D (5 bases). Germline V gives CDR1 MNHEY, CDR2 SMNVEV (reference sequence). This CDR3 has 13 amino acids. Deletions cut 4 bases from V and 4 bases from J, with 5 bases between. The CDR3 is CASSYRGANVLTF. For the CDR3, the DNA is TGTGCCAGCAGTTACAGGGGGGCCAACGTCCTGACTTTC.